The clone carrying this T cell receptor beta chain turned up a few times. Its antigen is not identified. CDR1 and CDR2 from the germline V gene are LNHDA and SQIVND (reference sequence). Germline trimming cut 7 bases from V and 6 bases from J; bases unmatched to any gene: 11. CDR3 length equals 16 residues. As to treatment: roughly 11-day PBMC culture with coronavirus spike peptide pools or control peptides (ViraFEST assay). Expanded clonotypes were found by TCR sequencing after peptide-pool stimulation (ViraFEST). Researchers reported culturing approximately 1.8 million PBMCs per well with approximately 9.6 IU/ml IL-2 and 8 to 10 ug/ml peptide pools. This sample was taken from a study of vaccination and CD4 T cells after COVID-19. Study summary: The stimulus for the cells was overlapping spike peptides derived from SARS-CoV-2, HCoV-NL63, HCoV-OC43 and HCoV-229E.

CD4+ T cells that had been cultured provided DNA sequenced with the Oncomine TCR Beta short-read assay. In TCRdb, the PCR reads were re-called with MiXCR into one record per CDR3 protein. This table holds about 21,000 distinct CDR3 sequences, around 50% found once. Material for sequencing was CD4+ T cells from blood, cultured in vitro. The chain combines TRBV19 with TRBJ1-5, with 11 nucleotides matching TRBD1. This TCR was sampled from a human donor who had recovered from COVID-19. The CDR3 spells CASTPTGTGGGQPQHF. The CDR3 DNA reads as TGTGCCAGTACCCCCACCGGGACAGGGGGTGGTCAGCCCCAGCATTTT.